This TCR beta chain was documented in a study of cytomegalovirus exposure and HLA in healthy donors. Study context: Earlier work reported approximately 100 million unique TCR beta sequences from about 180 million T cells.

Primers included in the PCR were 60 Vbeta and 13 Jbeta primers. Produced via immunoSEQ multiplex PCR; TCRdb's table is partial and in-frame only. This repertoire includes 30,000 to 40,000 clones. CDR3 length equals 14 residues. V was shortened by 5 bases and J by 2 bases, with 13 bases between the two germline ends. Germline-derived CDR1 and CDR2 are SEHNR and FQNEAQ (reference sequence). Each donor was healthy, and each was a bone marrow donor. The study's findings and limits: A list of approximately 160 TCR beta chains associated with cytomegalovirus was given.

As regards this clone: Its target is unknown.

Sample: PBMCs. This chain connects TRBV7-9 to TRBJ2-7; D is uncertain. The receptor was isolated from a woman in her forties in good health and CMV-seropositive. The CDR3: CASSPSEATYEQYF. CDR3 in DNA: TGTGCCAGCAGCCCGAGCGAAGCCACCTACGAGCAGTACTTC.